This T cell receptor (beta chain) was recorded in a study of T-cell memory formation after mild COVID-19. Germline CDR1 and CDR2: LGHNA and YSLEER. V shed 0 bases and J shed 2 bases, with 12 bases lying between them. This CDR3 comprises 16 residues. Findings of the study overall: Some clones that responded turned up in pre-infection memory, which suggests that cross-reactive memory joined in. Chiefly within CM and EM were the contracting CD4+ clones; CD8+ ones were within EMRA.

This clonotype turned up a few times. Its antigen remains unidentified. TCRalpha and TCRbeta libraries used 5'RACE with constant-segment primers and UMIs. TCRdb called the 5' RACE reads again in MiXCR, with one record for every CDR3 protein. The table records a few hundred thousand distinct CDR3 sequences, around 30% of them present only once. This TCR was recovered from an adult woman who had mild COVID-19 (a few samples of this study predate the infection). Cell type and time point are not known. The chain uses TRBV4-3 and TRBJ2-3; tentatively, D is TRBD1 (6 bases). Sequenced sample: PBMCs or a T cell subset sorted from them (not recorded which). CDR3 DNA: TGCGCCAGCAGCCAAGATCTGGGGGCCCTCACAGATACGCAGTATTTT. This encodes CASSQDLGALTDTQYF.